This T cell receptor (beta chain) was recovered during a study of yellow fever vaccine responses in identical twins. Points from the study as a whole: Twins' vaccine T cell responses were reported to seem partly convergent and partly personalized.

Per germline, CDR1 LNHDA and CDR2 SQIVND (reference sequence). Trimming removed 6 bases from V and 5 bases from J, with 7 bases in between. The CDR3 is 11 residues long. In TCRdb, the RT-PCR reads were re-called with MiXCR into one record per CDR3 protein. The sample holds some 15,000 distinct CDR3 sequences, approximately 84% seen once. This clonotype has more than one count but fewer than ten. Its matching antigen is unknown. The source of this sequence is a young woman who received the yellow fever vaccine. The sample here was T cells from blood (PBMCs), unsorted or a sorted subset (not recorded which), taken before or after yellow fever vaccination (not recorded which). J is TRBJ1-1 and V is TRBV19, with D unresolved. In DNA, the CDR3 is TGTGCCAGTAGCAGGCATACTGAAGCTTTCTTT. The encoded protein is CASSRHTEAFF.